The 17 T cell receptor beta chains presented below share a single source sample, sequenced in a study of T cells in Graves' hyperthyroidism and ophthalmopathy. TCR beta CDR3 sequences were amplified from RNA transcripts. During a first-round RT-PCR of the TCR CDR3, the HTBI primer set was used. TCRdb used MiXCR to reprocess the multiplex PCR reads, holding one entry per CDR3 protein. The sample lists approximately 560,000 distinct CDR3 sequences, around 46% seen once, with roughly 8.2% in the top ten. Sequenced input: peripheral blood or thyroid tissue (not recorded which). The receptors shown here come from a young woman with Graves' hyperthyroidism.

This clonotype was detected ten times or more. V and J are TRBV25-1 and TRBJ2-5, with 7 bases matching TRBD2. The germline V gene encodes CDR1 MGHDK and CDR2 SYGVNS. J was trimmed by 5 bases and V by 5 bases; bases with no gene match: 11. The CDR3 covers 15 residues. The CDR3 nucleotides are TGTGCCAGCAGTCGCCGGAGGGAGGGAGTGGAGACCCAGTACTTC. This gives the protein CASSRRREGVETQYF.

This clonotype was counted a few times. The CDR3 region has the DNA TGTGCCAGCAGCGCCGCGGGGACAGGGCGGGAGACCCAGTACTTC. It translates to CASSAAGTGRETQYF. The V call is TRBV7-3, the J call TRBJ2-5; 9 bases agree with TRBD1. CDR3 length: 15 residues. CDR1 is SGHTA, CDR2 FQGTGA, per germline. V was pared by 5 bases and J by 5 bases, with 9 bases of the junction left unmatched. Together with reference TRBV7-3 and TRBJ2-5, the CDR3 gives the full variable domain: GAGVSQTPSNKVTEKGKYVELRCDPISGHTALYWYRQSLGQGPEFLIYFQGTGAADDSGLPNDRFFAVRPEGSVSTLKIQRTERGDSAVYLCASSAAGTGRETQYFGPGTRLLVL.

In this sample, this clonotype turned up a few times. Here the CDR3 reads CASSLSWTSGSTDTQYF. As DNA, the CDR3 is TGTGCCAGCAGTTTATCGTGGACTAGCGGGAGCACAGATACGCAGTATTTT. The chain combines TRBV2 with TRBJ2-3; 11 bases are shared with TRBD2. The CDR3 totals 17 residues. V lost 5 bases, J lost 0 bases, and 7 bases stayed unmatched. In germline, CDR1 is SNHLY, CDR2 FYNNEI.

This clonotype has only a few counts. This chain links TRBV19 with TRBJ1-5; a weak D match, TRBD1 (5 bases). V lost 9 bases and J lost 5, with 17 bases in between. CDR1 is LNHDA, CDR2 SQIVND, per germline (reference sequence). The CDR3 sequence is 14 residues long. CDR3 nucleotide sequence: TGTGCCAGCACTCCTTTCAGGGAGGATCAGCCCCAGCATTTT. It yields the protein CASTPFREDQPQHF.

CDR3 sequence: CSVWSGASTGELFF. CDR3 bases: TGCAGCGTTTGGAGTGGGGCGAGCACCGGGGAGCTGTTTTTT. The chain has TRBV29-1 and TRBJ2-2; TRBD1 might be the D (5 bases). Germline V CDR1 and CDR2: SQVTM, ANQGSEA. The germline V and J ends were trimmed by 5 bases and 4 bases, with 14 bases remaining between them. CDR3 length: 14 residues.

Worth noting for this clonotype: A much larger clone is a single base away; this may be a read error. V usage is TRBV7-2 and J usage is TRBJ1-2; TRBD1 might be the D (6 bases). The V end was cut by 2 bases, the J end by 9 bases, with 13 bases between. CDR1 and CDR2 (germline): SGHTA, FQGNSA. The CDR3 runs 13 residues. This chain's CDR3 is CASSLKGRGSYTF. CDR3 DNA sequence: TGTGCCAGCAGCTTAAAGGGCAGGGGAAGCTACACCTTC.

The chain couples TRBV7-9 to TRBJ2-7; weak D call: TRBD2 (6 bases). This CDR3 is built from 16 residues. Trimming stripped 0 bases from V and 3 bases from J, with 15 bases between. Germline loops: CDR1 SEHNR, CDR2 FQNEAQ (reference sequence). CDR3 residues: CASSLAGPGEVYEQYF. Here the CDR3 DNA reads TGTGCCAGCAGCTTAGCGGGTCCGGGAGAGGTCTACGAGCAGTACTTC. Together with reference TRBV7-9 and TRBJ2-7, the CDR3 gives the full variable domain: DTGVSQNPRHKITKRGQNVTFRCDPISEHNRLYWYRQTLGQGPEFLTYFQNEAQLEKSRLLSDRFSAERPKGSFSTLEIQRTEQGDSAMYLCASSLAGPGEVYEQYFGPGTRLTVT.

The chain joins TRBV10-3 to TRBJ2-2; 8 positions agree with TRBD1. Germline assignment: CDR1 ENHRY and CDR2 SYGVKD. V shed 4 bases and J 6 bases; nucleotides not matched to a gene: 4. The CDR3 has 14 residues. CDR3 in DNA: TGTGCCATCAGTGTGACAGGGGAGTCCGGGGAGCTGTTTTTT. It specifies CAISVTGESGELFF.

There are a few counts of this clonotype. The chain combines TRBV7-8 with TRBJ2-7, with TRBD2 as a possible D gene (6 bases). The CDR3 contains 14 residues. Per the germline V gene, CDR1 is SGHVS and CDR2 is FQNEAQ. Trimming cost V 5 bases and J 0 bases, with 11 bases left between them. CDR3 nucleotides: TGTGCCAGCAGCCGGGACGGGAGCTCCTACGAGCAGTACTTC. It codes for CASSRDGSSYEQYF.

This clonotype was counted between two and nine times. V and J are TRBV7-9 and TRBJ1-5; 8 nucleotides line up with TRBD1. This CDR3 comprises 15 residues. Germline V gene lookup returns CDR1 SEHNR and CDR2 FQNEAQ (reference sequence). The V gene end was trimmed by 5 bases and the J gene end by 6 bases; junction bases not matched to a gene: 9. The chain's CDR3 is CASSIQGAPGQPQHF. CDR3 nucleotide sequence: TGTGCCAGCAGCATCCAGGGGGCACCGGGTCAGCCCCAGCATTTT. The full variable domain, rest sourced from reference TRBV7-9 and TRBJ1-5, is DTGVSQNPRHKITKRGQNVTFRCDPISEHNRLYWYRQTLGQGPEFLTYFQNEAQLEKSRLLSDRFSAERPKGSFSTLEIQRTEQGDSAMYLCASSIQGAPGQPQHFGDGTRLSIL.

J is TRBJ1-2 and V is TRBV12-3 or TRBV12-4; D is possibly TRBD1 (6 bases). This CDR3 spans 14 amino acids. V lost 2 bases, J lost 5 bases, and 12 bases lay in between. The CDR3 DNA sequence: TGTGCCAGCAGTTTATGGCAGGGGTCGTATGGCTACACCTTC. Amino acids: CASSLWQGSYGYTF.

This chain connects TRBV12-3 or TRBV12-4 to TRBJ1-2; D may be TRBD1 (6 bases). V was clipped by 6 bases and J by 4 bases, with 12 bases between them. The CDR3 consists of 13 residues. This CDR3 reads CASSSTGLYGYTF. The DNA for the CDR3 is TGTGCCAGCAGCTCTACAGGGCTCTATGGCTACACCTTC.

This clonotype has just a few counts. A single base separates this from a much larger clone, so it may be a read error. The rearrangement uses TRBV25-1 and TRBJ1-5; D unclear. From germline, CDR1 is MGHDK and CDR2 SYGVNS. This CDR3 is 12 amino acids long. V was shortened by 5 bases and J by 5 bases, with 7 bases between the two germline ends. This CDR3 reads CASSYGDQPQHF. The CDR3 DNA follows: TGTGCCAGCAGTTACGGAGATCAGCCCCAGCATTTT.

The chain links TRBV25-1 to TRBJ2-7; D remains unclear. The germline V gene encodes CDR1 MGHDK and CDR2 SYGVNS. V dropped 8 bases and J dropped 6 bases, with 5 bases sitting between them. The CDR3 covers 9 residues. Here the CDR3 DNA reads TGTGCCAGCCTTGGCGAGCAGTACTTC. It is translated as CASLGEQYF.

This clonotype turned up a few times. The J gene is TRBJ1-5, the V gene TRBV2, with D tentatively TRBD1 (6 bases). The CDR3 totals 13 residues. Trimming pared 8 bases from V and 3 bases from J, leaving 11 bases between. Germline loops: CDR1 SNHLY, CDR2 FYNNEI. For the CDR3, the DNA is TGTGCCAGCCTGCGGGACACCAATCAGCCCCAGCATTTT. It is translated as CASLRDTNQPQHF.

This rearrangement joins TRBV24-1 to TRBJ2-3; tentatively, D is TRBD1 (6 bases). V lost 5 bases and J lost 0, with 11 bases in between. The CDR3 is 15 amino acids. CDR1 is KGHDR and CDR2 is SFDVKD in the germline V gene. CDR3 nucleotide sequence: TGTGCCACCAGTGCCATGGACAGAAGCACAGATACGCAGTATTTT. This codes for CATSAMDRSTDTQYF.

The rearrangement joins TRBV4-1 to TRBJ2-7; tentatively, D is TRBD1 (5 bases). V was clipped by 1 base and J by 0 bases, with 13 bases between them. Germline CDR1 is MGHRA and CDR2 is YSYEKL. The CDR3 runs to 16 residues. The CDR3 region has the DNA TGCGCCAGCAGCCAAGGGGTCCAGGGTACCTCCTACGAGCAGTACTTC. It yields the protein CASSQGVQGTSYEQYF.